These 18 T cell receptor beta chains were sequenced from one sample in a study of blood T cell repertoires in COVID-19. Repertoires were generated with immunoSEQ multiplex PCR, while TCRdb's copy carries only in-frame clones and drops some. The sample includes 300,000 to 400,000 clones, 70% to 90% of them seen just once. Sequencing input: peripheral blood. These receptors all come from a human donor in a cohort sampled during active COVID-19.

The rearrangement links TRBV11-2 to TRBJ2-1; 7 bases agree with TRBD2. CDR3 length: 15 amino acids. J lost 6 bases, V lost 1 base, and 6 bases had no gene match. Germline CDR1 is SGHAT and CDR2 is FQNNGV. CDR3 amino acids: CASSLVPRGVNEQFF. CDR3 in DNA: TGTGCCAGCAGCTTAGTTCCTCGGGGGGTCAATGAGCAGTTCTTC. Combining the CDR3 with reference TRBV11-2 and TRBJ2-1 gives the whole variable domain EAGVAQSPRYKIIEKRQSVAFWCNPISGHATLYWYQQILGQGPKLLIQFQNNGVVDDSQLPKDRFSAERLKGVDSTLKIQPAKLEDSAVYLCASSLVPRGVNEQFFGPGTRLTVL.

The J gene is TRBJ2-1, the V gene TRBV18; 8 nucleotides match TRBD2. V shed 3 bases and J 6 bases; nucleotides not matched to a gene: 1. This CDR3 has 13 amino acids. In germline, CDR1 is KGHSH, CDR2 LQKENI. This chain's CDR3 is CASSPAGGNEQFF. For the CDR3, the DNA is TGTGCCAGCTCACCGGCGGGAGGCAATGAGCAGTTCTTC.

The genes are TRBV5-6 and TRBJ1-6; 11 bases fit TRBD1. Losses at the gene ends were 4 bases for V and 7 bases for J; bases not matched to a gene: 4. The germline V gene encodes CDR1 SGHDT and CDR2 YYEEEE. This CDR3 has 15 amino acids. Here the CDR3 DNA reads TGTGCCAGCAGCGGACAGGGGGCATTGAATTCACCCCTCCACTTT. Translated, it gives CASSGQGALNSPLHF.

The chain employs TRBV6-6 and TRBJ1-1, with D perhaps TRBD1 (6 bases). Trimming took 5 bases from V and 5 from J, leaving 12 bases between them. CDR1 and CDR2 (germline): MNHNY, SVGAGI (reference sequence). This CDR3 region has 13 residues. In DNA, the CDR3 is TGTGCCAGCAGTCCCCACAGGGCAACTGAAGCTTTCTTT. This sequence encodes CASSPHRATEAFF.

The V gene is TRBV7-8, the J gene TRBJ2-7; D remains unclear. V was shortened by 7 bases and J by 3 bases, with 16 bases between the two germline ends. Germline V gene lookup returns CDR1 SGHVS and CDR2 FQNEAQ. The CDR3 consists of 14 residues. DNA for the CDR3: TGTGCCAGCACCCCAGCAGACACCCTCTACGAGCAGTACTTC. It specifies CASTPADTLYEQYF.

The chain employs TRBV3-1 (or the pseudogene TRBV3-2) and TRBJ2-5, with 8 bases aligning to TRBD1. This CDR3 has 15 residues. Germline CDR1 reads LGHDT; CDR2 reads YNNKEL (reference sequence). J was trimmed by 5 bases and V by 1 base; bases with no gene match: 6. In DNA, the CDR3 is TGTGCCAGCAGCCAAGCCCAGGGGGCATTCGAGACCCAGTACTTC. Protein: CASSQAQGAFETQYF.

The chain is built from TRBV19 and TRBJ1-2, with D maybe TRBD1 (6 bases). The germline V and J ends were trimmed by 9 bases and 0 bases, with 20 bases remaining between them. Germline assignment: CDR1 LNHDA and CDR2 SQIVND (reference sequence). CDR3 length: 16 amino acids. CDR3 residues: CASSIPDRTTNYGYTF. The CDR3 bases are TGTGCCAGCAGCATACCTGACAGGACGACTAACTATGGCTACACCTTC.

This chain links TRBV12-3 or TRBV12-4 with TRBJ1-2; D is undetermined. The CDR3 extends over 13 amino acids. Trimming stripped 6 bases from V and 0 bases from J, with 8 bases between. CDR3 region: CASRTPSNYGYTF. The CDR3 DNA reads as TGTGCCAGCAGGACACCTTCTAACTATGGCTACACCTTC.

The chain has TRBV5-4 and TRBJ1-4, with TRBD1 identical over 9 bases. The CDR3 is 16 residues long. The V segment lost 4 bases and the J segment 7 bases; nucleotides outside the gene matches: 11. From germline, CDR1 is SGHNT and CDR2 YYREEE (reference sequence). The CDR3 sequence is CASSAEQGALSEKLFF. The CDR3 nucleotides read TGTGCCAGCAGCGCGGAACAGGGGGCGTTAAGTGAAAAACTGTTTTTT.

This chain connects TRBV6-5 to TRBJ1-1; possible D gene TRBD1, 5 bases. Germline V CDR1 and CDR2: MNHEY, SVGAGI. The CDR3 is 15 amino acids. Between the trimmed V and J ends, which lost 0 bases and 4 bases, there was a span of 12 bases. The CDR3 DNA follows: TGTGCCAGCAGTTACTCGAATGGGGGGGGCACTGAAGCTTTCTTT. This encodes CASSYSNGGGTEAFF.

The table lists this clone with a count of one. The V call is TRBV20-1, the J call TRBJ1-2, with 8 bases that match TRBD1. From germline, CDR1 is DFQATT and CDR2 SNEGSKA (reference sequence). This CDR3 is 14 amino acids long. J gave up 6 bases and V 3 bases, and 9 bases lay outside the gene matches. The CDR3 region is CSASFPGTGDGYTF. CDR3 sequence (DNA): TGCAGTGCTAGTTTCCCTGGGACAGGTGATGGCTACACCTTC.

The CDR3 DNA sequence: TGTGCCATCAGTGAAGGGGGACAGAGCTCCTATAATTCACCCCTCCACTTT. Translated: CAISEGGQSSYNSPLHF. The V gene is TRBV10-3, the J gene TRBJ1-6, with 7 bases matching TRBD1. The CDR3 consists of 17 residues. The V gene end was trimmed by 3 bases and the J gene end by 0 bases; junction bases not matched to a gene: 5. The germline V gene encodes CDR1 ENHRY and CDR2 SYGVKD.

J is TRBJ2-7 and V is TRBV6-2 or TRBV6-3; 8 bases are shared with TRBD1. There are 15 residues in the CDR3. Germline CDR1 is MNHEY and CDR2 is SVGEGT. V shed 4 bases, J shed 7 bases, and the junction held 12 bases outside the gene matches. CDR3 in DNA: TGTGCCAGCAGTTCCGGGGGCAGGGGGCCGGGGGAGCAGTACTTC. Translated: CASSSGGRGPGEQYF.

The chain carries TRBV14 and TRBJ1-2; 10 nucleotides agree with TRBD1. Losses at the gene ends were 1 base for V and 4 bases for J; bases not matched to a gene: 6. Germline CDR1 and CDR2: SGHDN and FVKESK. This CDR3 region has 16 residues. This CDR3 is CASSQVGTGALYGYTF. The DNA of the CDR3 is TGTGCCAGCAGCCAAGTAGGGACAGGGGCCCTCTATGGCTACACCTTC.

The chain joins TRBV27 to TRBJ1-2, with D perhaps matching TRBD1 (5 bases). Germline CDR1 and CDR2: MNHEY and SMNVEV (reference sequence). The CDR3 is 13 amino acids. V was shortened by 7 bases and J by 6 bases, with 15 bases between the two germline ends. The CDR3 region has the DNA TGTGCCAGCACCGACAGACTTGGAGATGGCTACACCTTC. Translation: CASTDRLGDGYTF.

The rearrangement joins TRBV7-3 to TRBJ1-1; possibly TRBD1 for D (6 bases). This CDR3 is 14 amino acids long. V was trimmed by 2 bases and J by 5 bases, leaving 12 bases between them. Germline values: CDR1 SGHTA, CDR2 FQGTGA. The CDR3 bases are TGTGCCAGCAGCTTAGCAGGGGCCGGGACTGAAGCTTTCTTT. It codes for CASSLAGAGTEAFF.

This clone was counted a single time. CDR3 sequence (DNA): TGTGCCAGCAGCCCAGGGGTCGGTTCACCCCTCCACTTT. Amino acids: CASSPGVGSPLHF. The chain joins TRBV5-8 to TRBJ1-6; tentatively, D is TRBD1 (6 bases). Germline V gene sequence: CDR1 SGHTS, CDR2 YDEGEE. This CDR3 has 13 residues. V shed 4 bases and J shed 9 bases, with 11 bases lying between them.

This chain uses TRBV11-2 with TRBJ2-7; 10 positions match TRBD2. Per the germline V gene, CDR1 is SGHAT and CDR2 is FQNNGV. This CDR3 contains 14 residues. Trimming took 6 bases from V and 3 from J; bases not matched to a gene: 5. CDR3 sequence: CASSHRTSGYEQYF. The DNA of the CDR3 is TGTGCCAGCAGTCACAGGACTAGCGGCTACGAGCAGTACTTC.